This T cell receptor (beta chain) derives from a study of CD8 T cells in Susac syndrome. Study-wide results and caveats: The study conceded that relatively few individuals underwent its TCR sequencing and HLA analysis.

The RNA input was 0.5 to 1 ug, and it was reverse transcribed with random hexamers. immunoSEQ multiplex PCR amplified TCR beta CDR3 across 54 Vbeta, 13 Jbeta. TCRdb re-derived calls from the immunoSEQ multiplex PCR reads in MiXCR, one entry per CDR3 protein. The table lists approximately 300,000 distinct CDR3 sequences, approximately 90% of them singletons. CDR1 and CDR2 from the germline V gene are KGHDR and SFDVKD. Trimming pared 6 bases from V and 3 bases from J, leaving 10 bases between. This CDR3 has 14 amino acids. The authors carried out high-throughput sequencing of TCR beta. They applied it to CD8+ and CD4+ T cells obtained from blood. Negative isolation yielded CD8+ and CD4+ T cells; FACS enriched TEMRA cells. A word on this clonotype: Its antigen is unidentified.

The sample comprised CD8+ T cells from PBMCs. The chain links TRBV24-1 to TRBJ2-2, with D unclear. This sequence was found in a human donor with multiple sclerosis. CDR3 sequence: CATSNLGYTGELFF. CDR3 nucleotide sequence: TGTGCCACCAGTAATCTGGGATACACCGGGGAGCTGTTTTTT.